These 2 T cell receptor beta chains originate from one sample sequenced in a study of T-cell memory formation after mild COVID-19. TCRdb ran MiXCR on the 5' RACE reads and lists one entry per CDR3 protein. The repertoire holds fewer than 500,000 distinct CDR3 sequences, with 20% to 30% as singletons. Sequencing input: PBMCs or a T cell subset sorted from them (not recorded which). Source of these receptors: an adult woman who had mild COVID-19 (a few samples of this study predate the infection). Cell type and time point are not known.

The CDR3 DNA reads as TGTGCCTGCAACGGACAAGGCACAGATACGCAGTATTTT. It codes for CACNGQGTDTQYF. The genes are TRBV6-6 and TRBJ2-3, with D possibly being TRBD1 (5 bases). The CDR3 spans 13 residues. V gave up 11 bases and J gave up 1 base, with 13 bases separating them. Germline V gene data show CDR1 as MNHNY and CDR2 as SVGAGI (reference sequence).

In this sample, this clonotype turned up a few times. The CDR3: CAWSVGGRGSEQFF. The CDR3 coding sequence is TGTGCCTGGAGTGTCGGGGGGCGAGGTTCTGAGCAGTTCTTC. V usage is TRBV30 and J usage is TRBJ2-1; D may be TRBD2 (7 bases). CDR3 length: 14 residues. V dropped 0 bases and J dropped 9 bases, with 15 bases sitting between them. The germline V gene has CDR1 GTSNPN and CDR2 SVGIG (reference sequence). The variable domain in full, with the rest retrieved from reference TRBV30 and TRBJ2-1, is SQTIHQWPATLVQPVGSPLSLECTVEGTSNPNLYWYRQAAGRGLQLLFYSVGIGQISSEVPQNLSASRPQDRQFILSSKKLLLSDSGFYLCAWSVGGRGSEQFFGPGTRLTVL.